Below are 29 T cell receptor beta chains sequenced from a single sample in a study of blood T cell repertoires in COVID-19. Using immunoSEQ multiplex PCR, the repertoire was profiled, and TCRdb retains in-frame clones only, with some absent. The table lists tens of thousands of clones, roughly nine tenths of them singletons, with roughly 1.3% in the top ten. The sequencing sample was made of peripheral blood. These receptors were obtained from a man aged 55 to 69 with acute or convalescent COVID-19.

The J gene is TRBJ2-7, the V gene TRBV7-9; 8 positions agree with TRBD1. CDR1 and CDR2 from the germline V gene are SEHNR and FQNEAQ (reference sequence). CDR3 length equals 15 residues. J lost 1 base, V lost 2 bases, and 4 bases had no gene match. The CDR3 bases are TGTGCCAGCAGCTTACCGCGACAGGGGTCCTACGAGCAGTACTTC. It is translated as CASSLPRQGSYEQYF.

The CDR3 is CSVLGGTEAFF. The DNA for the CDR3 is TGCAGCGTCTTAGGGGGAACTGAAGCTTTCTTT. This chain connects TRBV29-1 to TRBJ1-1; D is possibly TRBD1 (6 bases). Germline loops: CDR1 SQVTM, CDR2 ANQGSEA. This CDR3 has 11 amino acids. V lost 6 bases and J lost 5, with 10 bases in between.

V is TRBV29-1 and J is TRBJ2-2, with D possibly being TRBD1 (6 bases). V lost 8 bases and J 6 bases, leaving 16 bases between the germline ends. This CDR3 has 13 residues. CDR1 is SQVTM, CDR2 ANQGSEA, per germline. The CDR3, as DNA: TGCAGCTCAAGCCTCAGGGGCGCCGGGGAGCTGTTTTTT. This gives the protein CSSSLRGAGELFF.

The V gene is TRBV14, the J gene TRBJ2-7, with D maybe TRBD2 (7 bases). The CDR3 loop spans 17 amino acids. V was clipped by 4 bases and J by 3 bases, with 22 bases between them. Germline-derived CDR1 and CDR2 are SGHDN and FVKESK. As DNA, the CDR3 is TGTGCCAGCAGCCTCCGGGGGGCAGGGATGACTTACTACGAGCAGTACTTC. Its translation is CASSLRGAGMTYYEQYF.

The chain joins TRBV7-9 to TRBJ1-6; tentatively, D is TRBD1 (6 bases). This CDR3 has 16 residues. Trimming pared 6 bases from V and 0 bases from J, leaving 12 bases between. Germline V gene sequence: CDR1 SEHNR, CDR2 FQNEAQ (reference sequence). The CDR3 region has the DNA TGTGCCAGCAGTACAGGGTCAAGCTCCTATAATTCACCCCTCCACTTT. Protein: CASSTGSSSYNSPLHF.

In nucleotides, the CDR3 is TGTGCCAGTAACCCTACAGGGGAACTTGGACAGCCCCAGCATTTT. Amino acid sequence: CASNPTGELGQPQHF. This chain connects TRBV19 to TRBJ1-5, with 7 bases that match TRBD1. CDR3 size: 15 residues. The germline gives CDR1 LNHDA, CDR2 SQIVND (reference sequence). Trimming at V came to 7 bases and at J to 7 bases, leaving 13 bases not matched to a gene.

The rearrangement uses TRBV7-9 and TRBJ2-3; D possibly corresponds to TRBD1 (5 bases). CDR3 size: 13 residues. The germline CDR1 and CDR2 sequences are SEHNR and FQNEAQ (reference sequence). V was trimmed by 4 bases and J by 8 bases, leaving 13 bases between them. The CDR3 is CASSSLRAPTQYF. DNA of the CDR3: TGTGCCAGCAGCTCCCTCAGGGCTCCTACGCAGTATTTT.

The CDR3 DNA reads as TGTGCCAGCAGCTTGGGGACCGCCGGGACTAAAGAGACCCAGTACTTC. Amino acids: CASSLGTAGTKETQYF. The rearrangement links TRBV11-2 to TRBJ2-5; TRBD2 aligns across 7 bases. The CDR3 consists of 16 residues. CDR1 and CDR2 from the germline V gene are SGHAT and FQNNGV. Losses at the gene ends were 3 bases for V and 3 bases for J; bases not matched to a gene: 10.

V gene TRBV7-8 combines with J gene TRBJ1-2; 7 bases are a match to TRBD1. V was pared by 5 bases and J by 7 bases, with 4 bases of the junction left unmatched. Per germline, CDR1 SGHVS and CDR2 FQNEAQ. The CDR3 covers 12 residues. Written as DNA, the CDR3 is TGTGCCAGCAGCGCTGACAGGGCTGGCTACACCTTC. Amino acids: CASSADRAGYTF.

The chain carries TRBV3-1 (or the pseudogene TRBV3-2) and TRBJ1-2, with 8 bases identical to TRBD1. CDR3 size: 14 residues. With 8 bases clipped from V and 3 bases from J, the junction kept 8 bases outside the gene matches. CDR1 is LGHDT and CDR2 is YNNKEL in the germline V gene (reference sequence). The CDR3 spells CASAGRGLDYGYTF. CDR3 in DNA: TGTGCCAGCGCGGGCAGGGGGCTTGACTATGGCTACACCTTC.

The chain combines TRBV6-6 with TRBJ2-7; a possible D gene is TRBD2 (5 bases). V shed 0 bases and J shed 3 bases, with 9 bases lying between them. The germline V gene encodes CDR1 MNHNY and CDR2 SVGAGI (reference sequence). This CDR3 region has 14 residues. The CDR3 reads CASSYSSAGYEQYF. CDR3 sequence (DNA): TGTGCCAGCAGTTACTCGAGCGCGGGCTACGAGCAGTACTTC.

This clone has only a few counts. The chain employs TRBV2 and TRBJ1-3; D remains unclear. V was clipped by 6 bases and J by 0 bases, with 6 bases between them. Germline CDR1 is SNHLY and CDR2 is FYNNEI. CDR3 size: 13 residues. The CDR3 DNA reads TGTGCCAGCAGGGCCTCCTCTGGAAACACCATATATTTT. This sequence encodes CASRASSGNTIYF.

The chain couples TRBV29-1 to TRBJ1-3; no definite D call. Germline V CDR1 and CDR2: SQVTM, ANQGSEA. The length of the CDR3 is 13 residues. The ends were cut back, 6 bases at V and 6 bases at J, with 15 bases in the middle. CDR3 bases: TGCAGCGTCGCTAGTGTACCCGAAAACACCATATATTTT. Protein product: CSVASVPENTIYF.

V is TRBV7-9 and J is TRBJ1-1, with 7 bases that match TRBD1. The germline V gene has CDR1 SEHNR and CDR2 FQNEAQ (reference sequence). CDR3 length: 14 residues. V lost 4 bases, J lost 3 bases, and 5 bases stayed unmatched. CDR3 in amino acids: CASSSTGAYTEAFF. The CDR3 nucleotides read TGTGCCAGCAGCTCAACAGGGGCCTACACTGAAGCTTTCTTT.

This chain uses TRBV9 with TRBJ2-2; D might be TRBD1 (5 bases). V lost 0 bases to trimming and J lost 4 bases, with 13 bases between them. The germline V gene has CDR1 SGDLS and CDR2 YYNGEE. The CDR3 runs 16 residues. The CDR3 DNA sequence: TGTGCCAGCAGCGTAGTAGTGGGGCATGGCACCGGGGAGCTGTTTTTT. It specifies CASSVVVGHGTGELFF.

This chain joins TRBV4-1 and TRBJ1-5; 7 bases match TRBD1. With V trimmed by 4 bases and J by 5 bases, 8 bases remained unmatched. This CDR3 is 15 amino acids long. CDR1 and CDR2 from the germline V gene are MGHRA and YSYEKL. In nucleotides, the CDR3 is TGCGCCAGCAGCCCTCGGACAGGTGTCTATCAGCCCCAGCATTTT. It codes for CASSPRTGVYQPQHF.

The chain carries TRBV29-1 and TRBJ2-2; 8 positions agree with TRBD1. Germline assignment: CDR1 SQVTM and CDR2 ANQGSEA. The V gene end was trimmed by 6 bases and the J gene end by 4 bases; junction bases not matched to a gene: 10. The CDR3 totals 15 residues. CDR3 bases: TGCAGCGTCGAACCACGGGACAGGCCCACCGGGGAGCTGTTTTTT. Encoded protein: CSVEPRDRPTGELFF.

This chain uses TRBV19 with TRBJ2-3, with D perhaps TRBD1 (5 bases). From germline, CDR1 is LNHDA and CDR2 SQIVND (reference sequence). The length of the CDR3 is 14 residues. V lost 6 bases, J lost 2 bases, and 12 bases lay in between. The CDR3 DNA reads as TGTGCCAGTAGCATACCAGGGTTCACAGATACGCAGTATTTT. Its translation is CASSIPGFTDTQYF.

This chain uses TRBV19 with TRBJ1-2; D may be TRBD1 (6 bases). The CDR3 covers 15 residues. Deletions cut 3 bases from V and 4 bases from J, with 15 bases between. CDR1 is LNHDA, CDR2 SQIVND, per germline (reference sequence). Here the CDR3 reads CASSIPQTGLYGYTF. The CDR3, as DNA: TGTGCCAGTAGTATTCCTCAGACAGGCCTCTATGGCTACACCTTC.

The genes are TRBV20-1 and TRBJ1-2; D gene uncertain. Trimming pared 3 bases from V and 1 base from J, leaving 12 bases between. The CDR3 contains 14 residues. Germline V gene lookup returns CDR1 DFQATT and CDR2 SNEGSKA (reference sequence). The CDR3 here is CSASPRLINYGYTF. The CDR3 DNA reads TGCAGTGCTAGTCCCAGATTAATTAACTATGGCTACACCTTC.

J is TRBJ1-1 and V is TRBV6-5, with D possibly being TRBD1 (5 bases). The V end lost 9 bases, the J end lost 3 bases, and 11 bases lay between the germline ends. In germline, CDR1 is MNHEY, CDR2 SVGAGI. The CDR3 is 12 residues long. The CDR3 here is CASKQVYTEAFF. The CDR3 DNA is TGTGCCAGTAAACAGGTGTACACTGAAGCTTTCTTT.

This clone was observed a single time. The V and J genes are TRBV4-1 and TRBJ2-7; possibly TRBD2 for D (5 bases). The CDR3 sequence is 12 residues long. Germline-derived CDR1 and CDR2 are MGHRA and YSYEKL. V lost 0 bases, J lost 7 bases, and 7 bases lay in between. The CDR3 protein is CASSQDQREQYF. The CDR3 DNA reads as TGCGCCAGCAGCCAAGATCAGCGGGAGCAGTACTTC.

The chain's CDR3 is CASSEMASGGGEQFF. The DNA for the CDR3 is TGTGCCAGCAGTGAAATGGCTAGCGGGGGTGGTGAGCAGTTCTTC. The genes are TRBV2 and TRBJ2-1; 10 bases align to TRBD2. The length of the CDR3 is 15 residues. The J segment lost 9 bases and the V segment lost 2 bases, leaving 7 bases of the junction unmatched. Germline V gene lookup returns CDR1 SNHLY and CDR2 FYNNEI.

The chain links TRBV5-1 to TRBJ1-3, with 8 bases lining up with TRBD1. CDR1 SGHRS and CDR2 YFSETQ come from the germline V gene. The trim removed 4 bases at V and 4 bases at J, leaving 7 bases unmatched. The CDR3 is 15 amino acids. CDR3 nucleotide sequence: TGCGCCAGCAGCCTCCAGGGGGCGAAGGGAAACACCATATATTTT. Translating gives CASSLQGAKGNTIYF. Together with reference TRBV5-1 and TRBJ1-3, the CDR3 gives the full variable domain: KAGVTQTPRYLIKTRGQQVTLSCSPISGHRSVSWYQQTPGQGLQFLFEYFSETQRNKGNFPGRFSGRQFSNSRSEMNVSTLELGDSALYLCASSLQGAKGNTIYFGEGSWLTVV.

CDR3 protein: CASSYNGRSYGYTF. The CDR3 DNA follows: TGTGCCAGCAGTTACAATGGCAGATCCTATGGCTACACCTTC. V and J are TRBV6-5 and TRBJ1-2; D is ambiguous. The germline V and J ends were trimmed by 2 bases and 4 bases, with 11 bases remaining between them. From germline, CDR1 is MNHEY and CDR2 SVGAGI. The CDR3 sequence is 14 residues long.

The V gene is TRBV11-2, the J gene TRBJ2-7; D unresolved. Per the germline V gene, CDR1 is SGHAT and CDR2 is FQNNGV. The CDR3 length is 15 residues. V lost 4 bases and J 2 bases, leaving 15 bases between the germline ends. The CDR3: CASSYYYGRPYEQYF. CDR3 nucleotides: TGTGCCAGCAGCTATTACTACGGCCGGCCCTACGAGCAGTACTTC.

The chain combines TRBV2 with TRBJ2-5; 8 bases align to TRBD2. With 6 bases clipped from V and 5 bases from J, the junction kept 5 bases outside the gene matches. Germline V gene lookup returns CDR1 SNHLY and CDR2 FYNNEI. This CDR3 has 13 residues. CDR3 coding DNA: TGTGCCAGCAGGGGACTAGAGGTTGAGACCCAGTACTTC. Its translation is CASRGLEVETQYF.

The rearrangement joins TRBV19 to TRBJ2-1, with D possibly being TRBD2 (5 bases). The CDR3 runs to 14 residues. Germline V gives CDR1 LNHDA, CDR2 SQIVND (reference sequence). Trimming cost V 5 bases and J 0 bases, with 8 bases left between them. The CDR3 DNA reads TGTGCCAGTAGTTCGGGGAGCTCCTACAATGAGCAGTTCTTC. Residues: CASSSGSSYNEQFF.

The chain uses TRBV2 and TRBJ2-7; TRBD1 agrees at 12 bases. There are 14 residues in the CDR3. Losses at the gene ends were 8 bases for V and 6 bases for J; bases not matched to a gene: 8. Looked up from germline, CDR1 is SNHLY and CDR2 is FYNNEI. CDR3 sequence reads: CASGMGQGAGEQYF. DNA for the CDR3: TGTGCCAGCGGAATGGGACAGGGGGCTGGCGAGCAGTACTTC.